This record looks at one T cell receptor beta chain sequence and its context. What it binds is unknown. This specimen comes from a study of vaccination and CD4 T cells after COVID-19. Looking at the study overall: SARS-CoV-2 had been detected by nasal swab PCR in convalescent patients; roughly 10 were mild, one severe. Cells received overlapping spike peptides from SARS-CoV-2, HCoV-NL63, HCoV-OC43 and HCoV-229E as stimulation. Two Hispanic individuals were among six male and four female convalescent patients. Overall study results and limits: The study found median SARS-CoV-2-reactive clonotypes rising from about 20 to 38, not significantly.

Specified treatment: roughly ten-day PBMC culture with coronavirus spike peptide pools or control peptides (ViraFEST assay). The CDR3 is 13 amino acids. Germline V lookup: CDR1 SGHDT, CDR2 YYEEEE. Unmatched junction bases numbered 7, after V lost 4 bases and J lost 12 bases. Cultured CD4+ T-cell DNA underwent Oncomine TCR Beta short-read sequencing. TCRdb reprocessed the PCR reads with MiXCR, giving one entry per CDR3 protein. The repertoire holds about 18,000 distinct CDR3 sequences, around 45% seen once, with approximately 6.6% in the top ten. Source: CD4+ T cells from blood, cultured in vitro, taken after SARS-CoV-2 vaccination. The TCR was taken from a human donor who had recovered from COVID-19. The chain joins TRBV5-6 to TRBJ2-1, with 10 bases that match TRBD1. The CDR3 loop is CASSPGQGIGQFF. The CDR3 DNA reads TGTGCCAGCAGCCCGGGACAGGGGATTGGGCAGTTCTTC. The full variable domain, rest sourced from reference TRBV5-6 and TRBJ2-1, is DAGVTQSPTHLIKTRGQQVTLRCSPKSGHDTVSWYQQALGQGPQFIFQYYEEEERQRGNFPDRFSGHQFPNYSSELNVNALLLGDSALYLCASSPGQGIGQFFGPGTRLTVL.